This T cell receptor (beta chain) was sequenced for a study of control samples from healthy donors and cancer patients. Turning to this clone: Other DNA sequences of this sample code for an identical CDR3.

The CDR3 has 14 residues. Germline CDR1 is KGHSH and CDR2 is LQKENI. V was clipped by 0 bases and J by 1 base, with 7 bases between them. Sequencing was performed with immunoSEQ multiplex PCR; in TCRdb, only in-frame clones are kept and a portion is missing. The sample has approximately 230,000 clones, almost 85% seen once; the top ten hold 13%. The V call is TRBV18, the J call TRBJ2-7; D unresolved. Material for sequencing was PBMCs. This TCR was sampled from an older woman with lung cancer. The CDR3 spells CASSPPSGSYEQYF. The CDR3 DNA reads TGTGCCAGCTCACCACCGTCTGGGTCCTACGAGCAGTACTTC.